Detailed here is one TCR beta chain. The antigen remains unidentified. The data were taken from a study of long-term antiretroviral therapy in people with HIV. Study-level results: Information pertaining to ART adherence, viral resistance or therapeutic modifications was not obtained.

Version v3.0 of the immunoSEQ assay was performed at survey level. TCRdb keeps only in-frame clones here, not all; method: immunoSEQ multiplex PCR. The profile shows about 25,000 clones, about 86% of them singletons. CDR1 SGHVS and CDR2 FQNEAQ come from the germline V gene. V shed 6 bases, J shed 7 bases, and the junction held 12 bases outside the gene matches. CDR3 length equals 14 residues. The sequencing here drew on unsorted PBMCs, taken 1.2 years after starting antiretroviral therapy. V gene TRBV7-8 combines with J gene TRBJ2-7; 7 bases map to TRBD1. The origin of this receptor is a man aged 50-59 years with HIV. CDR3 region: CASSLPTGSREQYF. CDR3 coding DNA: TGTGCCAGCAGTCTTCCGACAGGGTCGCGGGAGCAGTACTTC.